The 20 T cell receptor beta chains listed next were all sequenced from one sample in a study of blood T cell repertoires in COVID-19. Method: immunoSEQ multiplex PCR; TCRdb's copy keeps in-frame clones and lacks some. The sample includes more than 35,000 clones, 88% seen only once; the top ten take 4.5% to 5%. Sequenced input: peripheral blood. These TCRs come from a human donor in a cohort sampled during active COVID-19.

The genes are TRBV12-3 or TRBV12-4 and TRBJ2-5, with D perhaps TRBD2 (5 bases). The CDR3 is 11 residues long. Trimming took off 6 bases at V and 5 bases at J, with 7 bases between the two ends. The DNA of the CDR3 is TGTGCCAGCAGCCGAGGGGAGACCCAGTACTTC. Translation gives CASSRGETQYF.

V and J are TRBV28 and TRBJ1-1; D is uncertain. From germline, CDR1 is MDHEN and CDR2 SYDVKM. V was pared by 7 bases and J by 2 bases, with 5 bases between. This CDR3 contains 11 residues. The DNA of the CDR3 is TGTGCCAGCACCCTAAACACTGAAGCTTTCTTT. Translation gives CASTLNTEAFF. Full variable domain (missing parts from reference TRBV28 and TRBJ1-1): DVKVTQSSRYLVKRTGEKVFLECVQDMDHENMFWYRQDPGLGLRLIYFSYDVKMKEKGDIPEGYSVSREKKERFSLILESASTNQTSMYLCASTLNTEAFFGQGTRLTVV.

This clone showed up just once. V is TRBV5-1 and J is TRBJ2-1; TRBD2 might be the D (7 bases). Germline assignment: CDR1 SGHRS and CDR2 YFSETQ. Trimming shortened V by 0 bases and J by 9 bases, and 16 bases separated the two germline ends. The length of the CDR3 is 15 residues. This CDR3 is CASSLGGGEATEQFF. CDR3 coding DNA: TGCGCCAGCAGCTTGGGGGGGGGCGAAGCCACTGAGCAGTTCTTC.

This clone appeared once. The chain has TRBV29-1 and TRBJ2-2; D not certain. The V end lost 0 bases, the J end lost 6 bases, and 14 bases lay between the germline ends. The germline CDR1 and CDR2 sequences are SQVTM and ANQGSEA. The CDR3 spans 15 residues. CDR3 coding DNA: TGCAGCGTTGAAGATGGCCGACTGCGACCCGGGGAGCTGTTTTTT. It codes for CSVEDGRLRPGELFF.

The chain links TRBV28 to TRBJ1-2, with TRBD1 matching over 8 bases. CDR1 and CDR2 from the germline V gene are MDHEN and SYDVKM. The V and J ends lost 7 bases and 2 bases, in that order; junction bases with no gene match: 6. CDR3 length: 14 amino acids. CDR3: CASTPTGDNYGYTF. Written as DNA, the CDR3 is TGTGCCAGCACTCCGACAGGGGACAACTATGGCTACACCTTC.

This clone was detected a few times. This sequence joins TRBV7-9 and TRBJ2-7; 9 bases line up with TRBD1. In germline, CDR1 is SEHNR, CDR2 FQNEAQ (reference sequence). The CDR3 is 15 residues long. J gave up 4 bases and V 5 bases, and 9 bases lay outside the gene matches. This CDR3 reads CASSPGTGQRYEQYF. In DNA, the CDR3 is TGTGCCAGCAGCCCTGGGACAGGGCAAAGGTACGAGCAGTACTTC.

The CDR3: CASSIGTGDYGYTF. The CDR3 DNA reads as TGTGCCAGTAGTATTGGAACAGGGGATTATGGCTACACCTTC. The chain uses TRBV19 and TRBJ1-2, with 7 bases aligning to TRBD1. CDR1 and CDR2 from the germline V gene are LNHDA and SQIVND (reference sequence). The length of the CDR3 is 14 residues. V shed 3 bases and J 5 bases; nucleotides not matched to a gene: 6.

This clone was detected once. Other DNA sequences from this sample encode an identical CDR3 as well. The chain couples TRBV7-9 to TRBJ1-5; possible D gene TRBD1, 5 bases. CDR1 SEHNR and CDR2 FQNEAQ come from the germline V gene (reference sequence). V dropped 4 bases and J dropped 6 bases, with 7 bases sitting between them. This CDR3 comprises 12 residues. CDR3 DNA sequence: TGTGCCAGCAGCTCCCAGGGTCAGCCCCAGCATTTT. Translating it yields CASSSQGQPQHF. Looking up the rest from reference TRBV7-9 and TRBJ1-5 gives the full variable domain: DTGVSQNPRHKITKRGQNVTFRCDPISEHNRLYWYRQTLGQGPEFLTYFQNEAQLEKSRLLSDRFSAERPKGSFSTLEIQRTEQGDSAMYLCASSSQGQPQHFGDGTRLSIL.

The chain recombines TRBV7-8 with TRBJ1-4; D not resolved. Germline values: CDR1 SGHVS, CDR2 FQNEAQ. The V and J ends lost 3 bases and 8 bases respectively, with 7 bases between them. CDR3 size: 12 residues. The CDR3 region has the DNA TGTGCCAGCAGCTTTTCGTCCGAAAAACTGTTTTTT. Translation: CASSFSSEKLFF.

The rearrangement uses TRBV15 and TRBJ2-1; D remains ambiguous. CDR1 is LNHNV, CDR2 YYDKDF, per germline (reference sequence). The V and J ends lost 5 bases and 7 bases respectively, with 18 bases between them. This CDR3 spans 15 amino acids. The CDR3 loop reads CATSLEKWLNNEQFF. CDR3 coding DNA: TGTGCCACCAGCCTAGAAAAGTGGTTAAATAATGAGCAGTTCTTC.

This chain joins TRBV4-2 and TRBJ2-7; the match to TRBD2 covers 7 bases. V shed 1 base, J shed 4 bases, and the junction held 13 bases outside the gene matches. The CDR3 covers 17 residues. Germline V gene data show CDR1 as LGHNA and CDR2 as YNFKEQ. The CDR3 spells CASSQVTLADGVYEQYF. Written as DNA, the CDR3 is TGTGCCAGCAGCCAAGTAACGCTAGCGGACGGGGTGTACGAGCAGTACTTC.

The gene calls are TRBV7-3 and TRBJ2-7; 9 bases align to TRBD2. Trimming at V came to 5 bases and at J to 3 bases, leaving 5 bases not matched to a gene. There are 14 residues in the CDR3. Germline assignment: CDR1 SGHTA and CDR2 FQGTGA. CDR3 coding DNA: TGTGCCAGCAGCGTGACTAGCGGAAGCTACGAGCAGTACTTC. It encodes CASSVTSGSYEQYF.

The chain uses TRBV28 and TRBJ2-7; tentatively, D is TRBD2 (6 bases). Germline V gene data show CDR1 as MDHEN and CDR2 as SYDVKM. Trimming took 8 bases from V and 0 from J, leaving 26 bases between them. The CDR3 consists of 18 residues. For the CDR3, the DNA is TGTGCCAGCCTTCAACACCCCCCGAGGGCGGGACCCTCCTACGAGCAGTACTTC. It codes for CASLQHPPRAGPSYEQYF.

In nucleotides, the CDR3 is TGTGCCAGCAGCTTCTCGGGGCGGCGGGAAGTACCAGATACGCAGTATTTT. Protein product: CASSFSGRREVPDTQYF. V gene TRBV7-3 combines with J gene TRBJ2-3, with a weak D call TRBD2 (6 bases). Germline V lookup: CDR1 SGHTA, CDR2 FQGTGA. CDR3 size: 17 residues. V lost 3 bases and J 4 bases, leaving 20 bases between the germline ends.

This chain uses TRBV9 with TRBJ2-7; TRBD1 agrees at 8 bases. This CDR3 has 14 residues. CDR1 SGDLS and CDR2 YYNGEE come from the germline V gene. V shed 4 bases and J 3 bases; nucleotides not matched to a gene: 6. The CDR3 spells CASSFGTGDYEQYF. The CDR3 DNA reads as TGTGCCAGCAGCTTCGGGACAGGAGACTACGAGCAGTACTTC. Drawing the rest from reference TRBV9 and TRBJ2-7, the complete variable domain is DSGVTQTPKHLITATGQRVTLRCSPRSGDLSVYWYQQSLDQGLQFLIQYYNGEERAKGNILERFSAQQFPDLHSELNLSSLELGDSALYFCASSFGTGDYEQYFGPGTRLTVT.

V gene TRBV28 combines with J gene TRBJ2-3; the match to TRBD1 covers 7 bases. Trimming took 7 bases from V and 1 from J; bases not matched to a gene: 8. Germline V gene data show CDR1 as MDHEN and CDR2 as SYDVKM. The CDR3 loop spans 15 amino acids. Here the CDR3 DNA reads TGTGCCAGCACCTCCGCAGGGGGTCGCACAGATACGCAGTATTTT. As protein: CASTSAGGRTDTQYF. Full variable domain (missing parts from reference TRBV28 and TRBJ2-3): DVKVTQSSRYLVKRTGEKVFLECVQDMDHENMFWYRQDPGLGLRLIYFSYDVKMKEKGDIPEGYSVSREKKERFSLILESASTNQTSMYLCASTSAGGRTDTQYFGPGTRLTVL.

CDR3 sequence (DNA): TGTGCCAGCAGCTTAGCGAGGACTGAAGCTTTCTTT. Translation gives CASSLARTEAFF. The rearrangement uses TRBV11-3 and TRBJ1-1; D remains ambiguous. The CDR3 length is 12 residues. Trimming removed 1 base from V and 5 bases from J, with 5 bases in between. CDR1 and CDR2 (germline): SGHNT, YENEEA.

V is TRBV5-1 and J is TRBJ2-5, with 8 nucleotides matching TRBD1. The CDR3 covers 16 residues. V trimming: 1 base; J trimming: 0 bases; junction bases outside the gene matches: 5. Germline V gene sequence: CDR1 SGHRS, CDR2 YFSETQ. CDR3 sequence reads: CASSLKGQVHQETQYF. CDR3 in DNA: TGCGCCAGCAGCTTGAAGGGACAGGTGCACCAAGAGACCCAGTACTTC.

V gene TRBV27 combines with J gene TRBJ1-1; D remains unclear. The length of the CDR3 is 13 residues. Germline V gene lookup returns CDR1 MNHEY and CDR2 SMNVEV (reference sequence). The V end was cut by 6 bases, the J end by 0 bases, with 8 bases between. The CDR3 here is CASRTDLNTEAFF. The CDR3, as DNA: TGTGCCAGCAGAACAGATTTGAACACTGAAGCTTTCTTT.

This chain connects TRBV5-8 to TRBJ2-3, with D possibly TRBD2 on 6 matching bases. The V gene's germline CDR1 is SGHTS and CDR2 YDEGEE. V was trimmed by 6 bases and J by 0 bases, leaving 17 bases between them. This CDR3 contains 16 residues. As DNA, the CDR3 is TGTGCCAGCACTCCATCTTTTGCGGGAAGCACAGATACGCAGTATTTT. Its translation: CASTPSFAGSTDTQYF.